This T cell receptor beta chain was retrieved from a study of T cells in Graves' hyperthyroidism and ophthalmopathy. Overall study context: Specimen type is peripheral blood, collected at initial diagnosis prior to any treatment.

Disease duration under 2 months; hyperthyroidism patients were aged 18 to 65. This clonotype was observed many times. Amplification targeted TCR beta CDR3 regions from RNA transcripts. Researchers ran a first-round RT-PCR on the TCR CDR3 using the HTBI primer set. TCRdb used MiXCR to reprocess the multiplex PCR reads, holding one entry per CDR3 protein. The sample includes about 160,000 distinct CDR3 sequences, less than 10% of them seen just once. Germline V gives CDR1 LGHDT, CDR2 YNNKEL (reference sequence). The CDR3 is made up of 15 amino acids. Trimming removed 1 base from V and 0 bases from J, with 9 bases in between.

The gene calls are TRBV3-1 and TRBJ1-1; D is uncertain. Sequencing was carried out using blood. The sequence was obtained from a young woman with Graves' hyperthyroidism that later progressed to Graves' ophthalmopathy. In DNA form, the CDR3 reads TGTGCCAGCAGCCAAGTACGGACGGTGAACACTGAAGCTTTCTTT. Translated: CASSQVRTVNTEAFF.